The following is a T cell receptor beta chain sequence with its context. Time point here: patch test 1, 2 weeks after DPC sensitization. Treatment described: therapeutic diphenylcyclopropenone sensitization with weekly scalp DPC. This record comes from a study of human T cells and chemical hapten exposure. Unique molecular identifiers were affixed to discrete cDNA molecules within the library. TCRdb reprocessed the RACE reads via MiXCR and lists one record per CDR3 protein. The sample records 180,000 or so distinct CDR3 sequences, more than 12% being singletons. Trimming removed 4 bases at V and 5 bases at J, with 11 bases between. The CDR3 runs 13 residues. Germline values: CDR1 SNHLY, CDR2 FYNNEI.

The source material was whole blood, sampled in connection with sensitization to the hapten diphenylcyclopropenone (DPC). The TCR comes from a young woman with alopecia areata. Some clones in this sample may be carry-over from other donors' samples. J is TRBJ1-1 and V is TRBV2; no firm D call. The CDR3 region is CASSGWGYTEAFF. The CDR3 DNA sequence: TGTGCCAGCAGTGGGTGGGGATATACTGAAGCTTTCTTT.